This TCR beta chain was profiled in a study of T cell repertoires in cytomegalovirus infection. Germline CDR1 is LNHDA and CDR2 is SQIVND (reference sequence). V was clipped by 10 bases and J by 5 bases, with 17 bases between them. CDR3 size: 13 residues. A single record per CDR3 protein comes from TCRdb applying MiXCR to the reads. Counted here are about 460,000 distinct CDR3 sequences, approximately 10% occurring once; the ten biggest clones make up roughly 10%. This clonotype was counted many times. This TCR was recovered from a human donor in good health (CMV status not recorded). Some clones in this sample may be carry-over from other donors' samples. Specimen: PBMCs. The chain recombines TRBV19 with TRBJ1-1; TRBD1 is a possible D gene (6 bases). For the CDR3, the DNA is TGTGCCACCTTCAGGGGCTGGGGGACTGAAGCTTTCTTT. As protein: CATFRGWGTEAFF. Complete variable domain (other parts from reference TRBV19 and TRBJ1-1): DGGITQSPKYLFRKEGQNVTLSCEQNLNHDAMYWYRQDPGQGLRLIYYSQIVNDFQKGDIAEGYSVSREKKESFPLTVTSAQKNPTAFYLCATFRGWGTEAFFGQGTRLTVV.